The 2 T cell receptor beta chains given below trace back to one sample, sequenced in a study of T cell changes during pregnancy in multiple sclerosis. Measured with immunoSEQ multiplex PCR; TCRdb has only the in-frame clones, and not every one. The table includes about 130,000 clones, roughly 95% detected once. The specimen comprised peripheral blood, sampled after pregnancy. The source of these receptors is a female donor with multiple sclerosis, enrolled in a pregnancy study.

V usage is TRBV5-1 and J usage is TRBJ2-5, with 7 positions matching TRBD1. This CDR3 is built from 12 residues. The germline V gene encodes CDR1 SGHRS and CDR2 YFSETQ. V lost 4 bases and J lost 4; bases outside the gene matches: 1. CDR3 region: CASSRQGETQYF. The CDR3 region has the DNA TGCGCCAGCAGCCGACAGGGAGAGACCCAGTACTTC.

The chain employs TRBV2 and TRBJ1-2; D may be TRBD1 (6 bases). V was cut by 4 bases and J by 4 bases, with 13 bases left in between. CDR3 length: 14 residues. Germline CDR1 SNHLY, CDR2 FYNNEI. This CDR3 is CASSARQALYGYTF. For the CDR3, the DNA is TGTGCCAGCAGTGCCCGACAGGCTCTCTATGGCTACACCTTC.